This TCR beta chain was documented in a study of shared clonotypes between healthy human individuals. The CDR3 is 15 residues long. CDR1 and CDR2 (germline): GTSNPN, SVGIG (reference sequence). The V gene lost 3 bases and the J gene lost 0 bases, with 13 bases spanning the gap. Only in-frame clones appear in the TCRdb table, and some are missing; sequencing was by immunoSEQ multiplex PCR. The sample carries approximately 2.1 million clones, approximately 95% recorded once. Specimen: naive CD4+ T cells from PBMCs. Described subset: CD45RA+ positively selected. V is TRBV30 and J is TRBJ2-3; D gene ambiguous. This clonotype originated in a man between 18 and 35 years old in good health. Some clones in this sample may be carry-over from other donors' samples. For the CDR3, the DNA is TGTGCCTGGAGGAACCTTTACCGGAGCACAGATACGCAGTATTTT. This codes for CAWRNLYRSTDTQYF.